This T cell receptor (beta chain) was sequenced in a study of graft-versus-host responses after intestinal transplantation. As for the study in general: Recipients were given multivisceral, liver-intestinal, or isolated intestinal transplants. Anti-thymocyte globulin was used for induction in all recipients, who then took tacrolimus and steroids for approximately 3 years. Study-wide findings and caveats: Allografts from individuals with graft-donor T cell macrochimerism displayed high graft-versus-host to host-versus-graft clonal ratios. Investigators detected GvH clones in recipient marrow, with some emerging earlier in ileum or blood.

The length of the CDR3 is 13 residues. Trimming removed 4 bases from V and 6 bases from J; junction bases left unmatched: 7. Lymphocytes from graft epithelium and lamina propria were isolated. This clone was detected a few times. Its antigen is not identified. The same CDR3 arises from other DNA sequences in this sample as well. Data came from immunoSEQ multiplex PCR; TCRdb stores just in-frame clones and leaves some out. The repertoire holds some 250 clones, around four fifths seen once, with 15% to 20% in the top ten. V usage is TRBV5-7 and J usage is TRBJ2-7; TRBD1 matches at 7 bases. TRBV5-7 is flagged as an ORF with uncertain function. The specimen comprised ileum tissue, sampled after intestinal transplantation. The clonotype originates from a human patient who received an intestinal transplant, so some T cells may come from the graft donor. The CDR3 sequence: CASSRTTGAEQYF. Here the CDR3 DNA reads TGTGCCAGCAGCCGAACTACAGGGGCCGAGCAGTACTTC.